These 27 T cell receptor beta chains were sequenced from one sample in a study of cytomegalovirus exposure and HLA in healthy donors. PCR amplification relied on 60 Vbeta primers (plus 13 Jbeta primers). Assay used: immunoSEQ multiplex PCR; TCRdb lists only in-frame clones, some missing. The sample carries approximately 100,000 clones, under 80% recorded once. The specimen sequenced was PBMCs. The receptors were sampled from a middle-aged man in good health and CMV-seronegative.

The chain uses TRBV5-5 and TRBJ1-2; D not certain. V dropped 0 bases and J dropped 0 bases, with 6 bases sitting between them. Germline CDR1 reads SGHKS; CDR2 reads YYEKEE (reference sequence). The CDR3 is made up of 14 amino acids. The CDR3 reads CASSLAGPNYGYTF. As DNA, the CDR3 is TGTGCCAGCAGCTTGGCCGGTCCTAACTATGGCTACACCTTC.

The chain uses TRBV27 and TRBJ2-5; possible D gene TRBD2, 5 bases. V was trimmed by 2 bases and J by 4 bases, leaving 8 bases between them. This CDR3 has 13 residues. Germline CDR1 is MNHEY and CDR2 is SMNVEV (reference sequence). The CDR3 spells CASSLGLRETQYF. CDR3 in DNA: TGTGCCAGCAGTTTAGGACTGCGAGAGACCCAGTACTTC.

The count of this clone is one. The chain links TRBV27 to TRBJ2-3, with TRBD1 matching over 7 bases. CDR3 size: 16 residues. CDR1 MNHEY and CDR2 SMNVEV come from the germline V gene (reference sequence). V gave up 5 bases and J gave up 0 bases; unmatched junction bases: 8. The CDR3 is CASSLLGTASTDTQYF. CDR3 nucleotides: TGTGCCAGCAGTCTCCTAGGGACAGCTAGCACAGATACGCAGTATTTT.

The rearrangement uses TRBV28 and TRBJ1-2; 8 nucleotides align to TRBD1. The CDR3 runs 16 residues. V shed 6 bases, J shed 3 bases, and the junction held 12 bases outside the gene matches. The germline V gene has CDR1 MDHEN and CDR2 SYDVKM. CDR3 sequence: CASSARGPGGDYGYTF. CDR3 in DNA: TGTGCCAGCAGCGCGAGGGGACCAGGGGGCGACTATGGCTACACCTTC.

The chain has TRBV4-3 and TRBJ2-1; D gene uncertain. V lost 0 bases and J lost 2, with 8 bases in between. The V gene's germline CDR1 is LGHNA and CDR2 YSLEER. The CDR3 has 15 amino acids. CDR3 in DNA: TGCGCCAGCAGCCAAGACTTAGCTCCCTACAATGAGCAGTTCTTC. Its protein product is CASSQDLAPYNEQFF.

The chain combines TRBV29-1 with TRBJ1-1, with 9 bases matching TRBD1. V dropped 7 bases and J dropped 6; count of bases not matched to a gene: 6. The CDR3 totals 12 residues. CDR1 and CDR2 from the germline V gene are SQVTM and ANQGSEA. The CDR3 bases are TGCAGCGCTACAGGGGGCAGCGCTGAAGCTTTCTTT. As protein: CSATGGSAEAFF.

The chain carries TRBV5-8 and TRBJ2-7; 8 bases match TRBD1. J gave up 3 bases and V 0 bases, and 14 bases lay outside the gene matches. The CDR3 is made up of 18 amino acids. The germline gives CDR1 SGHTS, CDR2 YDEGEE. CDR3 region: CASSLERDRRSQRYEQYV. Written as DNA, the CDR3 is TGTGCCAGCAGCTTGGAACGGGACAGGAGGTCCCAACGCTACGAGCAGTACGTC.

The rearrangement joins TRBV28 to TRBJ2-5; 11 bases are a match to TRBD2. The J call is uncertain, as TRBJ2-7 better fits the DNA end. Germline lookup yields CDR1 MDHEN and CDR2 SYDVKM. The CDR3 totals 13 residues. The CDR3 coding sequence is TGTGCCTCCAGGGAACTAGCGGGGGACGAGCAGTACTTC. Translated: CASRELAGDEQYF.

The V call is TRBV28, the J call TRBJ1-4, with 7 positions matching TRBD1. V lost 6 bases to trimming and J lost 3 bases; unmatched junction nucleotides: 7. The CDR3 extends over 15 amino acids. Germline values: CDR1 MDHEN, CDR2 SYDVKM. The CDR3 here is CASSLSGTANEKLFF. CDR3 coding DNA: TGTGCCAGCAGCCTCTCCGGGACAGCTAATGAAAAACTGTTTTTT. The full variable domain, completed using reference TRBV28 and TRBJ1-4, is DVKVTQSSRYLVKRTGEKVFLECVQDMDHENMFWYRQDPGLGLRLIYFSYDVKMKEKGDIPEGYSVSREKKERFSLILESASTNQTSMYLCASSLSGTANEKLFFGSGTQLSVL.

This sequence joins TRBV7-6 and TRBJ1-5, with TRBD1 identical over 7 bases. The CDR3 is 15 amino acids. V was pared by 5 bases and J by 2 bases, with 6 bases of the junction left unmatched. The germline CDR1 and CDR2 sequences are SGHVS and FNYEAQ. CDR3 sequence (DNA): TGTGCCAGCAGCCCAGACAGGGAGGGCAATCAGCCCCAGCATTTT. Residues: CASSPDREGNQPQHF.

The gene calls are TRBV5-8 and TRBJ2-2, with TRBD2 identical over 7 bases. There are 16 residues in the CDR3. Germline V gene sequence: CDR1 SGHTS, CDR2 YDEGEE. The ends lost 1 base at V and 3 bases at J; junction bases unmatched: 6. CDR3 protein: CASSLRRGIHTGELFF. CDR3 bases: TGTGCCAGCAGCTTGCGGCGGGGGATCCACACCGGGGAGCTGTTTTTT. Together with reference TRBV5-8 and TRBJ2-2, the CDR3 gives the full variable domain: EAGVTQSPTHLIKTRGQQATLRCSPISGHTSVYWYQQALGLGLQFLLWYDEGEERNRGNFPPRFSGRQFPNYSSELNVNALELEDSALYLCASSLRRGIHTGELFFGEGSRLTVL.

The gene calls are TRBV4-3 and TRBJ1-1, with D possibly being TRBD1 (6 bases). This CDR3 has 13 amino acids. CDR1 and CDR2 (germline): LGHNA, YSLEER. V was shortened by 6 bases and J by 5 bases, with 13 bases between the two germline ends. This chain's CDR3 is CASRLQGGTEAFF. CDR3 DNA: TGCGCCAGCAGACTACAGGGAGGGACTGAAGCTTTCTTT.

The gene calls are TRBV7-2 and TRBJ2-5; weak D call: TRBD1 (5 bases). The CDR3 totals 16 residues. Between the trimmed V and J ends, which lost 1 base and 5 bases, there was a span of 17 bases. The germline V gene has CDR1 SGHTA and CDR2 FQGNSA. CDR3 region: CASSLERQGLMETQYF. In nucleotides, the CDR3 is TGTGCCAGCAGCTTAGAACGGCAGGGATTAATGGAGACCCAGTACTTC.

The CDR3 DNA is TGTGCCAGCAGCCCTCGGACTAGCGGGCGGAACCAAGAGACCCAGTACTTC. Residues: CASSPRTSGRNQETQYF. The chain uses TRBV11-2 and TRBJ2-5; TRBD2 matches 11 bases. V lost 5 bases and J lost 0; bases outside the gene matches: 8. This CDR3 is built from 17 residues. Germline V gene data show CDR1 as SGHAT and CDR2 as FQNNGV.

This chain joins TRBV18 and TRBJ1-1; D might be TRBD1 (5 bases). Germline V gene sequence: CDR1 KGHSH, CDR2 LQKENI. V was clipped by 1 base and J by 5 bases, with 11 bases between them. The CDR3 runs 14 residues. CDR3 region: CASSPRPEGTEAFF. The CDR3 nucleotides are TGTGCCAGCTCACCACGACCGGAGGGGACTGAAGCTTTCTTT.

This clone was seen more than once but under ten times. V usage is TRBV6-5 and J usage is TRBJ1-5; possibly TRBD1 for D (5 bases). V dropped 5 bases and J dropped 0 bases, with 8 bases sitting between them. In germline, CDR1 is MNHEY, CDR2 SVGAGI. There are 14 residues in the CDR3. CDR3 DNA sequence: TGTGCCAGCAGTACAGGTTATAGCAATCAGCCCCAGCATTTT. Translating gives CASSTGYSNQPQHF.

V and J are TRBV27 and TRBJ2-1, with D maybe TRBD1 (5 bases). The CDR3 has 12 residues. Germline CDR1 is MNHEY and CDR2 is SMNVEV (reference sequence). Trimming pared 2 bases from V and 7 bases from J, leaving 6 bases between. The CDR3 DNA reads TGTGCCAGCAGTTTAAGGGGAAATGAGCAGTTCTTC. Translation gives CASSLRGNEQFF.

The V call is TRBV6-6, the J call TRBJ1-2; 7 positions agree with TRBD1. This CDR3 spans 14 amino acids. CDR1 is MNHNY and CDR2 is SVGAGI in the germline V gene (reference sequence). V was clipped by 6 bases and J by 2 bases; unmatched bases: 6. CDR3 sequence: CASRRGGSNYGYTF. CDR3 DNA: TGTGCCAGCAGGCGAGGGGGCTCGAACTATGGCTACACCTTC.

This clone is deemed medium-sized (0.01 to 0.1%). V gene TRBV7-9 combines with J gene TRBJ1-2; tentative D call: TRBD1 (5 bases). Germline CDR1 SEHNR, CDR2 FQNEAQ (reference sequence). CDR3 length: 15 amino acids. The V and J ends lost 5 bases and 5 bases respectively, with 18 bases between them. The CDR3 spells CASSPGRGVGYGYTF. CDR3 bases: TGTGCCAGCAGCCCCGGACGGGGGGTCGGGTATGGCTACACCTTC.

V and J are TRBV7-9 and TRBJ1-2; D not resolved. This CDR3 spans 15 amino acids. CDR1 is SEHNR and CDR2 is FQNEAQ in the germline V gene (reference sequence). Trimming pared 2 bases from V and 0 bases from J, leaving 10 bases between. The DNA of the CDR3 is TGTGCCAGCAGCTTAATGGCAGATTCTAACTATGGCTACACCTTC. Translating it yields CASSLMADSNYGYTF.

This chain links TRBV5-6 with TRBJ1-1, with 10 bases that match TRBD1. This CDR3 comprises 17 residues. With V trimmed by 4 bases and J by 2 bases, 11 bases remained unmatched. Germline-derived CDR1 and CDR2 are SGHDT and YYEEEE. The CDR3: CASSASTGGTRNTEAFF. The CDR3 nucleotides read TGTGCCAGCAGCGCCTCGACAGGGGGCACCCGAAACACTGAAGCTTTCTTT.

A few counts support this clone. V usage is TRBV7-8 and J usage is TRBJ2-7; 7 positions match TRBD1. The V gene's germline CDR1 is SGHVS and CDR2 FQNEAQ. J gave up 6 bases and V 1 base, and 9 bases lay outside the gene matches. The CDR3 totals 15 residues. The DNA for the CDR3 is TGTGCCAGCAGCTTAGGGTCGGCAGGGGGTGCCGAGCAGTACGTC. Translated, it gives CASSLGSAGGAEQYV.

V usage is TRBV29-1 and J usage is TRBJ1-1, with D unclear. Germline assignment: CDR1 SQVTM and CDR2 ANQGSEA. The V end lost 0 bases, the J end lost 4 bases, and 9 bases lay between the germline ends. This CDR3 spans 13 amino acids. The CDR3 loop reads CSVEDRGSTEAFF. The DNA for the CDR3 is TGCAGCGTTGAAGATCGGGGTAGCACTGAAGCTTTCTTT.

This rearrangement joins TRBV7-2 to TRBJ2-1; 8 nucleotides agree with TRBD1. CDR3 size: 15 residues. Germline V CDR1 and CDR2: SGHTA, FQGNSA. V lost 1 base and J lost 9; bases outside the gene matches: 8. DNA of the CDR3: TGTGCCAGCAGCTTAGGGGGGACAGGTATGAGTGAGCAGTTCTTC. This codes for CASSLGGTGMSEQFF.

The chain couples TRBV5-4 to TRBJ1-6, with D possibly TRBD1 on 6 matching bases. In germline, CDR1 is SGHNT, CDR2 YYREEE (reference sequence). The V end was cut by 5 bases, the J end by 5 bases, with 20 bases between. The CDR3 contains 17 residues. The CDR3: CASSPGAGPLNNSPLHF. The CDR3 region has the DNA TGTGCCAGCAGTCCAGGGGCAGGGCCCCTAAATAATTCACCCCTCCACTTT.

The chain employs TRBV10-3 and TRBJ2-7; a possible D gene is TRBD1 (6 bases). V lost 2 bases and J 3 bases, leaving 14 bases between the germline ends. CDR1 is ENHRY, CDR2 SYGVKD, per germline. The CDR3 consists of 15 residues. The CDR3 sequence is CAISEPRGKGYEQYF. The CDR3 DNA follows: TGTGCCATCAGTGAGCCCAGGGGAAAAGGCTACGAGCAGTACTTC.

The chain carries TRBV7-2 and TRBJ2-1; D gene ambiguous. This CDR3 has 13 amino acids. CDR1 and CDR2 (germline): SGHTA, FQGNSA. Between the trimmed V and J ends, which lost 6 bases and 5 bases, there was a span of 11 bases. The CDR3 spells CASRSLRHNEQFF. Here the CDR3 DNA reads TGTGCCAGCAGATCCCTGAGGCACAATGAGCAGTTCTTC. The full variable domain, rest sourced from reference TRBV7-2 and TRBJ2-1, is GAGVSQSPSNKVTEKGKDVELRCDPISGHTALYWYRQSLGQGLEFLIYFQGNSAPDKSGLPSDRFSAERTGGSVSTLTIQRTQQEDSAVYLCASRSLRHNEQFFGPGTRLTVL.